What follows describes a single T cell receptor (beta chain). The data were taken from a study of cytomegalovirus exposure and HLA in healthy donors. PCR involved 60 Vbeta and 13 Jbeta primers. Produced via immunoSEQ multiplex PCR; TCRdb's table is partial and in-frame only. Of nearly 110,000 clones detected, roughly two thirds appear once; the ten largest clones hold about 2.5%. CDR3 size: 15 residues. The V segment lost 6 bases and the J segment 6 bases; nucleotides outside the gene matches: 10. Germline CDR1 reads MRHNA; CDR2 reads SNTAGT. The receptor was isolated from a female donor in good health and CMV-seronegative. This chain links TRBV6-4 with TRBJ2-1; 8 bases agree with TRBD1. Sequencing input: PBMCs. CDR3 amino acids: CASSEDREGGNEQFF. DNA for the CDR3: TGTGCCAGCAGCGAGGACAGGGAAGGGGGCAATGAGCAGTTCTTC.